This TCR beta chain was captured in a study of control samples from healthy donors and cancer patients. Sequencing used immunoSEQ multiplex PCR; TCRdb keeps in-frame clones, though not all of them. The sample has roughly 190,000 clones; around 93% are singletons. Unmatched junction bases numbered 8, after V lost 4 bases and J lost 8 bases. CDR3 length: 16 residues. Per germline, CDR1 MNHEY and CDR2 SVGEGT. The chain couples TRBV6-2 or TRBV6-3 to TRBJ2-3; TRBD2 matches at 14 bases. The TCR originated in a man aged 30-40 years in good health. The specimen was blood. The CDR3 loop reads CASSFLSGLAGATQYF. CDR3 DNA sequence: TGTGCCAGCAGTTTCCTCTCGGGACTAGCGGGGGCTACGCAGTATTTT.